The clone carrying this T cell receptor (beta chain) was seen a few times. This CDR3 has 18 residues. The assay was immunoSEQ multiplex PCR, and TCRdb's table has in-frame clones only and misses some. The data contain about 190,000 clones, about three quarters of them singletons. This record belongs to a study of blood T cell repertoires in COVID-19. The clonotype originates from a woman aged 80 or older with active or convalescent COVID-19. Sequencing used peripheral blood. The chain joins TRBV21-1 to TRBJ1-3. TRBV21-1 is deemed a pseudogene. CDR3 loop: CASSKDGDVEYSGNTIYF. CDR3 DNA: TGTGCCAGCAGCAAAGATGGAGACGTCGAGTATTCAGGAAACACCATATATTTT.